This note documents a single T cell receptor beta chain sequence. This record comes from a study of blood T cell repertoires in COVID-19. The repertoire was sequenced with immunoSEQ multiplex PCR; TCRdb's copy has only in-frame clones and lacks some. The repertoire holds about 47,000 clones, with over 70% as singletons. Germline V lookup: CDR1 GTSNPN, CDR2 SVGIG (reference sequence). The length of the CDR3 is 11 residues. After removal of 4 bases from V and 7 bases from J, the junction contained 3 bases not matched to a gene. The sequenced sample was peripheral blood. V gene TRBV30 combines with J gene TRBJ1-2; 7 positions agree with TRBD1. This TCR derives from a woman in her sixties or seventies with acute or convalescent COVID-19. CDR3 region: CAWTTGFGYTF. The CDR3 DNA sequence: TGTGCCTGGACGACAGGGTTTGGCTACACCTTC.